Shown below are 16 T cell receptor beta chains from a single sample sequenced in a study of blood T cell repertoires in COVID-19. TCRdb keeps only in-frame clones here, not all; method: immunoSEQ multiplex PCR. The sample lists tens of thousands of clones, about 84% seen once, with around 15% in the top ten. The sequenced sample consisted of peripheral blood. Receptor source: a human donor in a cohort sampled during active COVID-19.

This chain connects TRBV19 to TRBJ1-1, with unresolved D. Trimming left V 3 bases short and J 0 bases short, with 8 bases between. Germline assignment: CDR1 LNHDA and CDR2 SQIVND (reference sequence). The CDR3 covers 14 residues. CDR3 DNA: TGTGCCAGTAGTATCGGGTCCTTGAACACTGAAGCTTTCTTT. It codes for CASSIGSLNTEAFF. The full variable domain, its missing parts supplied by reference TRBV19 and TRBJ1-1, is DGGITQSPKYLFRKEGQNVTLSCEQNLNHDAMYWYRQDPGQGLRLIYYSQIVNDFQKGDIAEGYSVSREKKESFPLTVTSAQKNPTAFYLCASSIGSLNTEAFFGQGTRLTVV.

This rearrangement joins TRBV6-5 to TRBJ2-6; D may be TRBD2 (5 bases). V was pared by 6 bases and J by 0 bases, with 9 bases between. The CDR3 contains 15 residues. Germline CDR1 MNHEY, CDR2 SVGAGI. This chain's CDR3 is CASRGAYSGANVLTF. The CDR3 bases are TGTGCCAGCAGGGGAGCCTACTCTGGGGCCAACGTCCTGACTTTC.

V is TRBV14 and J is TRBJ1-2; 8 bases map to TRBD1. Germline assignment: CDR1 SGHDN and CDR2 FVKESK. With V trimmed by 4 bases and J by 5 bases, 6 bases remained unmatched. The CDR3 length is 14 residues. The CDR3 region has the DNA TGTGCCAGCAGCCGGACCCAGGGGGCGTATGGCTACACCTTC. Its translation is CASSRTQGAYGYTF. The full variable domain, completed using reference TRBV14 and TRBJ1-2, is EAGVTQFPSHSVIEKGQTVTLRCDPISGHDNLYWYRRVMGKEIKFLLHFVKESKQDESGMPNNRFLAERTGGTYSTLKVQPAELEDSGVYFCASSRTQGAYGYTFGSGTRLTVV.

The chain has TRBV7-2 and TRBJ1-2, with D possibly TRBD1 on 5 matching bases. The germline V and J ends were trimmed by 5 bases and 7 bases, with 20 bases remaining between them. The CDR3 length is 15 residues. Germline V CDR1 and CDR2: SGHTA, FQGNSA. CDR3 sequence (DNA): TGTGCCAGCAGCCTTCGAACGGGGGGTATGAGTGGCTACACCTTC. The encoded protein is CASSLRTGGMSGYTF.

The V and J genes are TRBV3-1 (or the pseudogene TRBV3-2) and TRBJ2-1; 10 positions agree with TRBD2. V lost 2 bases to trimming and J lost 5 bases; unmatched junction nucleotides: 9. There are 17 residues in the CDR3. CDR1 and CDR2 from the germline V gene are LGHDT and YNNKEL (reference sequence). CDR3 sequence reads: CASSQRPERGGNNEQFF. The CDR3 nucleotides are TGTGCCAGCAGCCAACGCCCTGAGCGGGGGGGAAACAATGAGCAGTTCTTC.

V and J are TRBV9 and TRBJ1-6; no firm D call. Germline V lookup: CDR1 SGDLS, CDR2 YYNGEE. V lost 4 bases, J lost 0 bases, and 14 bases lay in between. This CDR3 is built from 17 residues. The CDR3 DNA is TGTGCCAGCAGCCCCCGGTCTCTTAGCTCCTATAATTCACCCCTCCACTTT. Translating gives CASSPRSLSSYNSPLHF. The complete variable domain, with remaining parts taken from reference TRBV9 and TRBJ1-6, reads DSGVTQTPKHLITATGQRVTLRCSPRSGDLSVYWYQQSLDQGLQFLIQYYNGEERAKGNILERFSAQQFPDLHSELNLSSLELGDSALYFCASSPRSLSSYNSPLHFGNGTRLTVT.

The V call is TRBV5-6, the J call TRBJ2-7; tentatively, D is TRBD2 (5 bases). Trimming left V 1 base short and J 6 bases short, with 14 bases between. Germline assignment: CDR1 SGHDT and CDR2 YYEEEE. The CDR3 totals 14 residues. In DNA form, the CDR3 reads TGTGCCAGCAGCTTGCCCGAGGGTCGGGGCGAGCAGTACTTC. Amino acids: CASSLPEGRGEQYF.

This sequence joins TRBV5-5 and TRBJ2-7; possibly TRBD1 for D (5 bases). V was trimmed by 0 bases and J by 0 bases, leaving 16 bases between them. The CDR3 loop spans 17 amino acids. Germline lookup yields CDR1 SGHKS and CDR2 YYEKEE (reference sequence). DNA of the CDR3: TGTGCCAGCAGCTTGGCGGCAGGGCGTGGGAACTCCTACGAGCAGTACTTC. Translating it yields CASSLAAGRGNSYEQYF.

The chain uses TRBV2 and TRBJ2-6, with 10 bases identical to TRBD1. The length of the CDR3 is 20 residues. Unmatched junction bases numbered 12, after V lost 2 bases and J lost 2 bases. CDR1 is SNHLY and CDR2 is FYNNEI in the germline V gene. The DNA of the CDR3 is TGTGCCAGCAGTGAATTGAGGGAGGTGACAGGGGGCGCTGGGGCCAACGTCCTGACTTTC. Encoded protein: CASSELREVTGGAGANVLTF.

The CDR3 loop is CASSIAFAGSYNEQFF. The CDR3 DNA sequence: TGTGCCAGTAGTATTGCTTTTGCGGGGTCCTACAATGAGCAGTTCTTC. The gene calls are TRBV19 and TRBJ2-1; TRBD2 is a possible D gene (6 bases). Per germline, CDR1 LNHDA and CDR2 SQIVND (reference sequence). V shed 3 bases and J shed 1 base, with 13 bases lying between them. The CDR3 has 16 residues.

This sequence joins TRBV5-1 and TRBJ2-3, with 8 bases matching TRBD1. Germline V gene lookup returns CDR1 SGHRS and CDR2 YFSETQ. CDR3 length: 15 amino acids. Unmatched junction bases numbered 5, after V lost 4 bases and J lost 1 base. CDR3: CASSQGQEGTDTQYF. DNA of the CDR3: TGCGCCAGCAGCCAGGGACAGGAAGGCACAGATACGCAGTATTTT.

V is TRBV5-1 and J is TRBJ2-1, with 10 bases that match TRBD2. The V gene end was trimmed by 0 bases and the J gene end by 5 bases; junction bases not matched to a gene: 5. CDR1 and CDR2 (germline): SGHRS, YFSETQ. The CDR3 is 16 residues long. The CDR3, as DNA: TGCGCCAGCAGCTTGGCCCCAGCGGGAGGGAACAATGAGCAGTTCTTC. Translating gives CASSLAPAGGNNEQFF.

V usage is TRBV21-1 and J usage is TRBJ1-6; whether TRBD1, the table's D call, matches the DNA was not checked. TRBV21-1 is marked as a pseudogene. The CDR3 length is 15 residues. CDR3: CASSNDRGRNSPLHF. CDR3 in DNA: TGTGCCAGCAGCAACGACAGGGGACGGAATTCACCCCTCCACTTT.

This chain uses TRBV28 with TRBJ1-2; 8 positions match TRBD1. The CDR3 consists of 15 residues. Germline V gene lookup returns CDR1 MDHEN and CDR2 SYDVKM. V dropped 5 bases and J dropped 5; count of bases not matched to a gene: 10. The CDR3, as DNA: TGTGCCAGCAGTGTGCCAGGGGGCCCCCGTTATGGCTACACCTTC. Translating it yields CASSVPGGPRYGYTF.

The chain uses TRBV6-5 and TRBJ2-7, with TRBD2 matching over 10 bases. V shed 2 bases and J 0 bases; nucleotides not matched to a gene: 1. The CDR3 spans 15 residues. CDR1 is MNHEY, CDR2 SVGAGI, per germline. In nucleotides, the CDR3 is TGTGCCAGCAGTTACGCTAGCGGGAGCTCCTACGAGCAGTACTTC. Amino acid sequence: CASSYASGSSYEQYF.

The CDR3 reads CASNRRVNTEAFF. In DNA, the CDR3 is TGTGCCAGCAACCGACGGGTGAACACTGAAGCTTTCTTT. The chain joins TRBV2 to TRBJ1-1; D unresolved. V was clipped by 7 bases and J by 0 bases, with 9 bases between them. The CDR3 has 13 amino acids. CDR1 is SNHLY and CDR2 is FYNNEI in the germline V gene.